This T cell receptor beta chain was profiled in a study of blood T cell repertoires in COVID-19. As for the study in general: Spain, Italy and the United States supplied samples that represented acute and convalescent COVID-19. Sample material is recorded as cDNA or gDNA derived from T cells, B-cell-depleted T cells, or PBMCs.

CDR1 and CDR2 from the germline V gene are MNHEY and SVGAGI. The V and J ends lost 8 bases and 5 bases respectively, with 9 bases between them. The CDR3 extends over 12 amino acids. Authors' methods: Amplification of reference gene primers was used by the study to estimate nucleated cell counts. Some clones are missing from TCRdb's copy, which holds only in-frame ones; the method was immunoSEQ multiplex PCR. V and J calls and clone size are copied from that table; D and trimming were computed from the DNA. The top ten clones hold roughly 4% of a sample with some 130,000 clones, about 85% of them seen once.

The sequencing sample was made of peripheral blood. The chain couples TRBV6-5 to TRBJ1-4, with D perhaps matching TRBD1 (5 bases). This TCR derives from a human donor in a cohort sampled during active COVID-19. The CDR3 DNA reads TGTGCCAGCCGACGGGGGAATGAAAAACTGTTTTTT. Its translation is CASRRGNEKLFF.